This T cell receptor beta chain was obtained from a study of monozygotic twins with inflammatory bowel disease. General study results and limits: Repertoire likeness was no different across concordant and discordant twins, perhaps owing to restricted power. Discrimination among different T cell subtypes was not achievable.

TCRdb reworked the 5' RACE reads into one entry per CDR3 protein, no DNA. The ten most abundant clones cover over 5.5% of a sample with roughly 300,000 distinct CDR3 sequences. The CDR3 has 17 amino acids. CDR1 is SGHRS and CDR2 is YFSETQ in the germline V gene. A note on this clonotype: As yet, its antigen is unknown.

The sample consisted of blood. The genes are TRBV5-1 and TRBJ2-5; TCRdb's assignment of TRBD2 cannot be checked, as there is no DNA. The TCR was taken from a human donor with ulcerative colitis or Crohn's disease, or a healthy co-twin of an affected twin (not recorded which). The CDR3 region is CASSLVRSGGVQETQYF. Drawing the rest from reference TRBV5-1 and TRBJ2-5, the complete variable domain is KAGVTQTPRYLIKTRGQQVTLSCSPISGHRSVSWYQQTPGQGLQFLFEYFSETQRNKGNFPGRFSGRQFSNSRSEMNVSTLELGDSALYLCASSLVRSGGVQETQYFGPGTRLLVL.